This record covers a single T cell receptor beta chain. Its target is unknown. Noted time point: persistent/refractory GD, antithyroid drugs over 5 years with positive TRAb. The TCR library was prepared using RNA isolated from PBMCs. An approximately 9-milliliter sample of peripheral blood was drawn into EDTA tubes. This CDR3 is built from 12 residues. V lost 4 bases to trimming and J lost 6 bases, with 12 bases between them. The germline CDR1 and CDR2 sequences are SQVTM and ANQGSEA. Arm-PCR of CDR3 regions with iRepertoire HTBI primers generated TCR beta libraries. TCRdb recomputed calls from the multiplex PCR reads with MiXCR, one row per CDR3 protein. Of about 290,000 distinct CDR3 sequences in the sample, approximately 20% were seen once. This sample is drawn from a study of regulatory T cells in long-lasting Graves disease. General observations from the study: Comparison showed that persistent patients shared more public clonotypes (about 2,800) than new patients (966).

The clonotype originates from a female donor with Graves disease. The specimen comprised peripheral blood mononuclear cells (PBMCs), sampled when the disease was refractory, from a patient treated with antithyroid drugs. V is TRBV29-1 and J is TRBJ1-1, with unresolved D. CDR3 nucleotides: TGCAGCGTTGTCAGCCTCGAGGCTGAAGCTTTCTTT. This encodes CSVVSLEAEAFF.